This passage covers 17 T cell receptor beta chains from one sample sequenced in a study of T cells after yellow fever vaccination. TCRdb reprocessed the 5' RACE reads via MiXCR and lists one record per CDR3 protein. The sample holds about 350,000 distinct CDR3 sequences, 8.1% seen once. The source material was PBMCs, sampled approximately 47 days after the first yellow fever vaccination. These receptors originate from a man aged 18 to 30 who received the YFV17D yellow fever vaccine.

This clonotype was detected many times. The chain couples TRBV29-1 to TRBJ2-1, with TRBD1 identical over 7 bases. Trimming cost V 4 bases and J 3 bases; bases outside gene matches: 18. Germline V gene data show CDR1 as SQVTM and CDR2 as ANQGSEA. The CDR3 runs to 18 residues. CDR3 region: CSVVWADRLFFVYNEQFF. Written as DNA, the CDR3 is TGCAGCGTTGTTTGGGCGGACAGGCTATTCTTCGTCTACAATGAGCAGTTCTTC.

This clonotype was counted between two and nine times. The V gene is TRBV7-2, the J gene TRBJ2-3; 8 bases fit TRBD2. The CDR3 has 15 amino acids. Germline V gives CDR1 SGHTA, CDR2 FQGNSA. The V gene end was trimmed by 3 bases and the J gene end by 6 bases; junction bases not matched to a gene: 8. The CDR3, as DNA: TGTGCCAGCAGCTTTCTTCGGGGGGGCGTGGATACGCAGTATTTT. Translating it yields CASSFLRGGVDTQYF.

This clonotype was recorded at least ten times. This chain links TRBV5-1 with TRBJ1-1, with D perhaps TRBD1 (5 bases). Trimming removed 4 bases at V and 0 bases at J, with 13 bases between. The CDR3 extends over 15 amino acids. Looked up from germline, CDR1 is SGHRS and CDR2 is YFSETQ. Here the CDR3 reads CASSPLTALNTEAFF. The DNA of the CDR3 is TGCGCCAGCAGCCCTTTGACAGCCTTGAACACTGAAGCTTTCTTT.

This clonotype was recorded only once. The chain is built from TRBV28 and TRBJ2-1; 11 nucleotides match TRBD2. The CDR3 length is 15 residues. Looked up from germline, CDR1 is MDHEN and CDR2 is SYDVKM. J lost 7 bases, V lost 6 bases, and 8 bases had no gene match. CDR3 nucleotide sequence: TGTGCCAGCAGAGTAGCGGGGGGGCCGAAGAATGAGCAGTTCTTC. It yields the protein CASRVAGGPKNEQFF.

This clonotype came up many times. The chain's CDR3 is CASSQDRGTSTDTQYF. CDR3 DNA: TGTGCCAGCAGCCAAGATAGAGGCACTAGCACAGATACGCAGTATTTT. The chain combines TRBV4-2 with TRBJ2-3; D call uncertain. CDR1 is LGHNA and CDR2 is YNFKEQ in the germline V gene. The CDR3 has 16 amino acids. V lost 0 bases and J lost 0, with 10 bases in between.

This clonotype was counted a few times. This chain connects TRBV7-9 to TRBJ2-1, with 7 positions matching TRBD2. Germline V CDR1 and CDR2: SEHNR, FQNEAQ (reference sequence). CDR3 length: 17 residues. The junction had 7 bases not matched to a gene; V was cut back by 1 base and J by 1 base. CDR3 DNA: TGTGCCAGCAGCTTAGGGTGGGGGGGGAGGTCCTACAATGAGCAGTTCTTC. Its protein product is CASSLGWGGRSYNEQFF.

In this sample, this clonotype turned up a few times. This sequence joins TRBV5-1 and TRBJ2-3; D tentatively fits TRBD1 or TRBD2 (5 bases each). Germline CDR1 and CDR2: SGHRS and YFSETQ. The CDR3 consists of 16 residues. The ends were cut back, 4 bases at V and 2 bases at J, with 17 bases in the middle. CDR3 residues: CASSRMGTPLTDTQYF. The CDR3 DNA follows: TGCGCCAGCAGCCGCATGGGGACCCCACTCACAGATACGCAGTATTTT.

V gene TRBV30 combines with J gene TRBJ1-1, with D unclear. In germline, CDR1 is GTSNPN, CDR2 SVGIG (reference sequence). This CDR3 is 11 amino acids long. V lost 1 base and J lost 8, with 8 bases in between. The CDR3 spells CAWSGSSEAFF. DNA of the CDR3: TGTGCCTGGAGTGGTAGTTCGGAAGCTTTCTTT.

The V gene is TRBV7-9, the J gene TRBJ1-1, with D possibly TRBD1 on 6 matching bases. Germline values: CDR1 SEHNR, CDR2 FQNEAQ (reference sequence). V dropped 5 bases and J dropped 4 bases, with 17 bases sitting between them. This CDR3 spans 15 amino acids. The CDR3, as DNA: TGTGCCAGCAGCCCCCGGACAGCTCTGGGCACTGAAGCTTTCTTT. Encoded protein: CASSPRTALGTEAFF.

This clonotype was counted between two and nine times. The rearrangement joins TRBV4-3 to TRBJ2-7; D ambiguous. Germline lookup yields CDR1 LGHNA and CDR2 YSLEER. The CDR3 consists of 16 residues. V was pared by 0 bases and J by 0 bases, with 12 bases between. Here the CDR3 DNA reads TGCGCCAGCAGCCAAGATCGTGGGGTACCCTCCTACGAGCAGTACTTC. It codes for CASSQDRGVPSYEQYF.

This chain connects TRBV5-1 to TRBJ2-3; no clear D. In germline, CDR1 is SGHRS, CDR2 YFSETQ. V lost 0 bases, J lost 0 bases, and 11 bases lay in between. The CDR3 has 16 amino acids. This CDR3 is CASSLADFHSTDTQYF. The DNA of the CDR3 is TGCGCCAGCAGCTTGGCCGACTTCCATAGCACAGATACGCAGTATTTT.

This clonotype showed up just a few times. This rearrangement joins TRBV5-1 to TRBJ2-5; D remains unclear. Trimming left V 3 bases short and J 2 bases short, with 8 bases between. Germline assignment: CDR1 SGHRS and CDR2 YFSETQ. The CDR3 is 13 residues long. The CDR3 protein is CASSWTDQETQYF. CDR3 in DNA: TGCGCCAGCAGCTGGACGGATCAAGAGACCCAGTACTTC.

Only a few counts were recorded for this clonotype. CDR3 sequence: CASQRGGHGANVLTF. Written as DNA, the CDR3 is TGTGCCAGTCAGCGGGGGGGCCACGGGGCCAACGTCCTGACTTTC. The genes are TRBV6-1 and TRBJ2-6; TRBD2 aligns across 10 bases. The CDR3 totals 15 residues. Per germline, CDR1 MNHNS and CDR2 SASEGT. V lost 9 bases to trimming and J lost 4 bases; unmatched junction nucleotides: 6.

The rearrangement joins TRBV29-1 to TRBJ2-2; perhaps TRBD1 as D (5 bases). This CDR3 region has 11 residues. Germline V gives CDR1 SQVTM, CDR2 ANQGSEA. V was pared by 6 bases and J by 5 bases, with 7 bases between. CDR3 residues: CSVPGTGELFF. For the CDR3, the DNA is TGCAGCGTCCCAGGGACCGGGGAGCTGTTTTTT.

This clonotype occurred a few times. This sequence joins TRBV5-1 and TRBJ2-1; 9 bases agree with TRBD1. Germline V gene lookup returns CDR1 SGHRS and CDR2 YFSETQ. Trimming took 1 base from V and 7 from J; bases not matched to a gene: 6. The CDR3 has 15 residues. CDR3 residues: CASSLSGQGLNEQFF. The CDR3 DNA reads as TGCGCCAGCAGCTTGTCTGGACAGGGGTTGAATGAGCAGTTCTTC.

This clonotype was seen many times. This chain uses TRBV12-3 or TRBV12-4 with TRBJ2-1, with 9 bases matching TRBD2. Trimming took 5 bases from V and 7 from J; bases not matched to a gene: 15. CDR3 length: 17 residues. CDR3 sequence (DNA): TGTGCCAGCAGTACACCGGGGGGAAGCGGGGGGCGAAATGAGCAGTTCTTC. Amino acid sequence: CASSTPGGSGGRNEQFF.

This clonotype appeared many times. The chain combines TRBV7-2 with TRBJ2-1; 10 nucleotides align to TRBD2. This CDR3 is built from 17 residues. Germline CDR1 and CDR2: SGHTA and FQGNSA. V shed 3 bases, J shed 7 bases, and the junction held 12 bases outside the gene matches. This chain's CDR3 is CASSFLVAGGRSNEQFF. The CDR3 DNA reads TGTGCCAGCAGCTTTCTTGTAGCGGGGGGCCGCTCAAATGAGCAGTTCTTC.